The 32 T cell receptor beta chains listed next were all sequenced from one sample in a study of T-cell reconstitution after alpha-beta-depleted transplantation in children. For TCRbeta, the library was prepared with unique molecular identifiers. In TCRdb, the PCR reads were re-called with MiXCR into one record per CDR3 protein. Here the sample spans just over 950,000 distinct CDR3 sequences, about 29% being singletons. The starting material was PBMCs, mostly from graft donor cells, obtained 360 days after TCRalphabeta/CD19-depleted stem cell transplant. The receptors were gathered from a boy younger than two who had a stem cell transplant for SCID, so the T cells may come from the graft donor.

The chain has TRBV20-1 and TRBJ2-2; unclear D gene. V was clipped by 1 base and J by 4 bases, with 16 bases between them. This CDR3 has 16 amino acids. Germline CDR1 reads DFQATT; CDR2 reads SNEGSKA (reference sequence). The CDR3 DNA sequence: TGCAGTGCTAGAGCCCCGGCACAAAAAGGCACCGGGGAGCTGTTTTTT. It encodes CSARAPAQKGTGELFF.

The rearrangement uses TRBV15 and TRBJ1-1; the D gene is possibly TRBD1 (5 bases). Germline lookup yields CDR1 LNHNV and CDR2 YYDKDF (reference sequence). V shed 1 base and J shed 0 bases, with 9 bases lying between them. This CDR3 has 15 amino acids. The CDR3 DNA follows: TGTGCCACCAGCAGAGTACGGGGCATGAACACTGAAGCTTTCTTT. Translated: CATSRVRGMNTEAFF.

This clonotype was detected a few times. V gene TRBV5-1 combines with J gene TRBJ2-3; D is undetermined. CDR1 SGHRS and CDR2 YFSETQ come from the germline V gene. The germline V and J ends were trimmed by 0 bases and 3 bases, with 8 bases remaining between them. The CDR3 contains 14 residues. CDR3 in amino acids: CASSLEAVTDTQYF. In nucleotides, the CDR3 is TGCGCCAGCAGCTTGGAAGCAGTGACAGATACGCAGTATTTT.

The chain combines TRBV7-2 with TRBJ2-7, with 8 bases aligning to TRBD1. V was pared by 7 bases and J by 5 bases, with 7 bases of the junction left unmatched. This CDR3 contains 13 residues. Germline CDR1 is SGHTA and CDR2 is FQGNSA. The CDR3 nucleotides read TGTGCCAGCACCCTGGACAGGGTCAACGAGCAGTACTTC. Residues: CASTLDRVNEQYF.

This clonotype was counted many times. The V gene is TRBV12-3 or TRBV12-4, the J gene TRBJ2-3, with 8 nucleotides matching TRBD1. This CDR3 region has 14 residues. J lost 4 bases, V lost 6 bases, and 6 bases had no gene match. CDR3 in DNA: TGTGCCAGCAGCCCCGGACAGGGTGCAGATACGCAGTATTTT. This translates into CASSPGQGADTQYF.

This chain uses TRBV4-2 with TRBJ1-1; tentatively, D is TRBD1 (5 bases). CDR3 length: 14 amino acids. Trimming removed 3 bases at V and 0 bases at J, with 8 bases between. CDR1 is LGHNA and CDR2 is YNFKEQ in the germline V gene. The CDR3 region has the DNA TGTGCCAGCAGCCATCCGGGACTGAACACTGAAGCTTTCTTT. Amino acids: CASSHPGLNTEAFF.

V is TRBV29-1 and J is TRBJ2-2, with TRBD2 identical over 8 bases. CDR3 size: 17 residues. Unmatched junction bases numbered 11, after V lost 2 bases and J lost 3 bases. The germline CDR1 and CDR2 sequences are SQVTM and ANQGSEA. Here the CDR3 reads CSVESPAGASYTGELFF. Written as DNA, the CDR3 is TGCAGCGTTGAATCCCCAGCGGGGGCATCGTACACCGGGGAGCTGTTTTTT.

This clonotype was seen once. The chain combines TRBV20-1 with TRBJ2-3; TRBD1 aligns across 7 bases. This CDR3 has 15 residues. The germline V gene encodes CDR1 DFQATT and CDR2 SNEGSKA (reference sequence). The ends lost 6 bases at V and 1 base at J; junction bases unmatched: 10. CDR3 in amino acids: CSAPQGRGRTDTQYF. The CDR3 DNA reads TGCAGTGCCCCACAGGGGAGAGGGCGCACAGATACGCAGTATTTT.

This sequence joins TRBV29-1 and TRBJ1-3; TRBD1 is a possible D gene (6 bases). Trimming took 6 bases from V and 8 from J, leaving 14 bases between them. The germline V gene encodes CDR1 SQVTM and CDR2 ANQGSEA. This CDR3 comprises 12 residues. The CDR3 is CSVETDSDTIYF. DNA of the CDR3: TGCAGCGTAGAGACGGACAGTGACACCATATATTTT. The whole variable domain, remainder taken from reference TRBV29-1 and TRBJ1-3, is SAVISQKPSRDICQRGTSLTIQCQVDSQVTMMFWYRQQPGQSLTLIATANQGSEATYESGFVIDKFPISRPNLTFSTLTVSNMSPEDSSIYLCSVETDSDTIYFGEGSWLTVV.

The chain uses TRBV6-2 or TRBV6-3 and TRBJ2-7, with 10 bases fitting TRBD2. The CDR3 spans 20 residues. Germline CDR1 is MNHEY and CDR2 is SVGEGT. J lost 2 bases, V lost 0 bases, and 16 bases had no gene match. CDR3 in amino acids: CASSYSPGTSEDQLAYEQYF. CDR3 in DNA: TGTGCCAGCAGTTACTCCCCCGGGACTAGCGAAGATCAGCTAGCCTACGAGCAGTACTTC.

This clonotype occurred many times. The chain links TRBV7-3 to TRBJ2-2; D is possibly TRBD1 (6 bases). Trimming left V 5 bases short and J 4 bases short, with 14 bases between. CDR3 length: 15 residues. CDR1 is SGHTA and CDR2 is FQGTGA in the germline V gene. DNA of the CDR3: TGTGCCAGCAGCCCCCAAGGGGGTCGCACCGGGGAGCTGTTTTTT. Amino acids: CASSPQGGRTGELFF. The variable domain in full, completed from reference TRBV7-3 and TRBJ2-2, reads GAGVSQTPSNKVTEKGKYVELRCDPISGHTALYWYRQSLGQGPEFLIYFQGTGAADDSGLPNDRFFAVRPEGSVSTLKIQRTERGDSAVYLCASSPQGGRTGELFFGEGSRLTVL.

J is TRBJ2-5 and V is TRBV13; 8 bases line up with TRBD2. CDR1 is PRHDT and CDR2 is FYEKMQ in the germline V gene (reference sequence). The ends lost 0 bases at V and 4 bases at J; junction bases unmatched: 10. The CDR3 has 17 amino acids. The CDR3 protein is CASSLGLPGLGRETQYF. The DNA of the CDR3 is TGTGCCAGCAGCTTAGGCCTTCCGGGACTAGGGAGAGAGACCCAGTACTTC.

The rearrangement joins TRBV29-1 to TRBJ2-1; TRBD1 aligns across 7 bases. CDR3 length: 12 residues. Germline CDR1 is SQVTM and CDR2 is ANQGSEA. The V and J ends lost 5 bases and 6 bases, in that order; junction bases with no gene match: 4. The CDR3 DNA sequence: TGCAGCGTTACGCAGGGGGTCAATGAGCAGTTCTTC. This encodes CSVTQGVNEQFF.

The gene calls are TRBV5-1 and TRBJ2-5, with 7 bases identical to TRBD2. V shed 2 bases and J 7 bases; nucleotides not matched to a gene: 11. CDR1 is SGHRS and CDR2 is YFSETQ in the germline V gene. The length of the CDR3 is 15 residues. In DNA form, the CDR3 reads TGCGCCAGCAGCTTTCTCGCGGGGGACCGGGCGACCCAGTACTTC. This translates into CASSFLAGDRATQYF.

This clonotype was observed a few times. J is TRBJ2-7 and V is TRBV15, with TRBD1 identical over 7 bases. V shed 0 bases, J shed 3 bases, and the junction held 5 bases outside the gene matches. Germline V gives CDR1 LNHNV, CDR2 YYDKDF (reference sequence). The CDR3 contains 15 residues. The CDR3 reads CATSRDNRQGYEQYF. For the CDR3, the DNA is TGTGCCACCAGCAGAGATAACCGACAGGGCTACGAGCAGTACTTC.

V is TRBV6-5 and J is TRBJ2-1; D remains unclear. Germline V gene lookup returns CDR1 MNHEY and CDR2 SVGAGI. The CDR3 is 14 residues long. V lost 3 bases and J lost 5, with 11 bases in between. The CDR3 spells CASSYNYLDNEQFF. DNA for the CDR3: TGTGCCAGCAGTTATAACTATCTCGACAATGAGCAGTTCTTC.

This clonotype was found a few times. The rearrangement joins TRBV12-3 or TRBV12-4 to TRBJ2-2; possibly TRBD1 for D (5 bases). The CDR3 is 13 residues long. V shed 6 bases and J shed 4 bases, with 9 bases lying between them. CDR3 nucleotides: TGTGCCAGCAGGGACAAGGCCACCGGGGAGCTGTTTTTT. Translating it yields CASRDKATGELFF.

The chain carries TRBV18 and TRBJ2-1; D possibly uses TRBD1 or TRBD2 (5 bases each). The CDR3 is 16 residues long. Germline values: CDR1 KGHSH, CDR2 LQKENI. V was clipped by 3 bases and J by 6 bases, with 18 bases between them. The CDR3: CASSPPNRQRGNEQFF. Here the CDR3 DNA reads TGTGCCAGCTCACCCCCAAATAGACAGAGGGGCAATGAGCAGTTCTTC.

The chain carries TRBV5-1 and TRBJ2-5; unclear D gene. The CDR3 sequence is 14 residues long. Per germline, CDR1 SGHRS and CDR2 YFSETQ. V was cut by 3 bases and J by 2 bases, with 11 bases left in between. CDR3 in amino acids: CASSWEGPQETQYF. In DNA, the CDR3 is TGCGCCAGCAGCTGGGAAGGACCTCAAGAGACCCAGTACTTC.

This clonotype was detected many times. The V gene is TRBV20-1, the J gene TRBJ2-3, with D uncertain. The CDR3 loop spans 11 amino acids. V lost 2 bases and J 6 bases, leaving 6 bases between the germline ends. CDR1 and CDR2 from the germline V gene are DFQATT and SNEGSKA (reference sequence). The chain's CDR3 is CSARMVDTQYF. CDR3 coding DNA: TGCAGTGCTAGAATGGTGGATACGCAGTATTTT.

This clonotype was observed a few times. This chain connects TRBV12-3 or TRBV12-4 to TRBJ2-7, with TRBD1 matching over 7 bases. The CDR3 is 15 residues long. Trimming at V came to 4 bases and at J to 4 bases, leaving 10 bases not matched to a gene. In DNA, the CDR3 is TGTGCCAGCAGTTCCACAGGGGAGAGAGAATACGAGCAGTACTTC. Translation: CASSSTGEREYEQYF.

The rearrangement joins TRBV9 to TRBJ2-3, with D possibly matching TRBD2 (6 bases). CDR3 length: 16 residues. Germline V gene sequence: CDR1 SGDLS, CDR2 YYNGEE. Trimming took 0 bases from V and 4 from J, leaving 15 bases between them. DNA of the CDR3: TGTGCCAGCAGCGTAGATGGCGGGGCCCAACCAGATACGCAGTATTTT. Protein sequence: CASSVDGGAQPDTQYF.

The gene calls are TRBV10-3 and TRBJ2-5; D gene uncertain. The germline V gene encodes CDR1 ENHRY and CDR2 SYGVKD. The CDR3 runs to 13 residues. V lost 3 bases to trimming and J lost 0 bases, with 5 bases between them. CDR3 in DNA: TGTGCCATCAGTGAAATGTACCAAGAGACCCAGTACTTC. Translated: CAISEMYQETQYF.

This chain links TRBV7-9 with TRBJ1-2; D is unclear. This CDR3 region has 13 residues. The V gene lost 1 base and the J gene lost 7 bases, with 10 bases spanning the gap. Germline CDR1 SEHNR, CDR2 FQNEAQ (reference sequence). CDR3 in amino acids: CASSLEKAGGYTF. CDR3 nucleotide sequence: TGTGCCAGCAGCTTAGAAAAGGCCGGTGGCTACACCTTC.

This sequence joins TRBV29-1 and TRBJ2-7; a weak D match, TRBD2 (5 bases). CDR1 is SQVTM, CDR2 ANQGSEA, per germline. This CDR3 spans 13 amino acids. Between the trimmed V and J ends, which lost 7 bases and 2 bases, there was a span of 15 bases. For the CDR3, the DNA is TGCAGCGCCGCCAGCGAGAGGGCCTACGAGCAGTACTTC. Translating it yields CSAASERAYEQYF.

In this sample, this clonotype turned up a few times. The J gene is TRBJ2-2, the V gene TRBV5-1; D possibly matches TRBD1 or TRBD2 (5 bases each). The length of the CDR3 is 16 residues. Germline CDR1 and CDR2: SGHRS and YFSETQ. The ends were cut back, 0 bases at V and 4 bases at J, with 13 bases in the middle. CDR3 DNA sequence: TGCGCCAGCAGCTTGGAGAGGGGCACCCCCACCGGGGAGCTGTTTTTT. This encodes CASSLERGTPTGELFF. The full variable domain, completed using reference TRBV5-1 and TRBJ2-2, is KAGVTQTPRYLIKTRGQQVTLSCSPISGHRSVSWYQQTPGQGLQFLFEYFSETQRNKGNFPGRFSGRQFSNSRSEMNVSTLELGDSALYLCASSLERGTPTGELFFGEGSRLTVL.

This clonotype was seen more than once but under ten times. This sequence joins TRBV7-8 and TRBJ2-3, with 10 bases identical to TRBD2. This CDR3 is 20 amino acids long. V shed 3 bases and J 0 bases; nucleotides not matched to a gene: 15. Germline CDR1 and CDR2: SGHVS and FQNEAQ. CDR3 coding DNA: TGTGCCAGCAGCTTGCGTCTAGCGGGGGCCCCTTCCCCTAGCACAGATACGCAGTATTTT. Protein sequence: CASSLRLAGAPSPSTDTQYF.

This sequence joins TRBV29-1 and TRBJ2-3, with 7 bases that match TRBD1. Trimming removed 8 bases from V and 8 bases from J; junction bases left unmatched: 13. This CDR3 region has 13 residues. Germline CDR1 SQVTM, CDR2 ANQGSEA. CDR3 residues: CSIGTASSGTQYF. The CDR3 DNA is TGCAGCATTGGGACAGCCAGTTCGGGTACGCAGTATTTT.

In its sample, this clonotype was seen a few times. This chain links TRBV7-8 with TRBJ2-1; 9 bases match TRBD2. The CDR3 runs to 16 residues. J was trimmed by 2 bases and V by 4 bases; bases with no gene match: 6. The germline V gene has CDR1 SGHVS and CDR2 FQNEAQ. CDR3 sequence reads: CASSSRLAVPYNEQFF. The CDR3 DNA reads TGTGCCAGCAGCTCCCGACTAGCGGTACCCTACAATGAGCAGTTCTTC.

The chain is built from TRBV20-1 and TRBJ1-1; D is undetermined. CDR1 is DFQATT and CDR2 is SNEGSKA in the germline V gene (reference sequence). The CDR3 has 14 residues. Trimming removed 3 bases from V and 0 bases from J, with 11 bases in between. For the CDR3, the DNA is TGCAGTGCTAGCCCGGGCATGATGAACACTGAAGCTTTCTTT. Amino acid sequence: CSASPGMMNTEAFF.

The rearrangement joins TRBV6-1 to TRBJ2-3, with D possibly matching TRBD1 (5 bases). The germline gives CDR1 MNHNS, CDR2 SASEGT. Trimming stripped 6 bases from V and 1 base from J, with 17 bases between. The CDR3 contains 16 residues. CDR3 bases: TGTGCCAGCAGCCCCTGGGCCTTAGGGGGCACAGATACGCAGTATTTT. This encodes CASSPWALGGTDTQYF.

This clonotype was counted only a few times. The CDR3: CSALNRGEETQYF. The CDR3 DNA reads TGCAGTGCACTCAACAGGGGGGAAGAGACCCAGTACTTC. This chain links TRBV20-1 with TRBJ2-5; the match to TRBD1 covers 8 bases. This CDR3 contains 13 residues. The V segment lost 6 bases and the J segment 3 bases; nucleotides outside the gene matches: 6. Germline-derived CDR1 and CDR2 are DFQATT and SNEGSKA (reference sequence).